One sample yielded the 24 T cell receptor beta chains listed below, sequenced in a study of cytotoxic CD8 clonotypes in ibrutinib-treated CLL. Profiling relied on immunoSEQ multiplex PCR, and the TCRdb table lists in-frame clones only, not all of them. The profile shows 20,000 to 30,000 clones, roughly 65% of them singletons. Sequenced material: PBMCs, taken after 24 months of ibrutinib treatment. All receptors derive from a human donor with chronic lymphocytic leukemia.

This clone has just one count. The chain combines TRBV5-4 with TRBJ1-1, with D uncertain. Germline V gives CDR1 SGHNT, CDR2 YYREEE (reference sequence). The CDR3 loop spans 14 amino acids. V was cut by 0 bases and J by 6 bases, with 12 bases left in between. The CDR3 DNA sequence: TGTGCCAGCAGCTTGGCTTTCCTTAACGCTGAAGCTTTCTTT. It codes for CASSLAFLNAEAFF.

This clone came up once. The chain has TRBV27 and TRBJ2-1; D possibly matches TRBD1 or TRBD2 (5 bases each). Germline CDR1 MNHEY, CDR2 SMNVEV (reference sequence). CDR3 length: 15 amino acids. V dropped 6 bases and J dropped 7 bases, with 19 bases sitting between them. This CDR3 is CASRLAQWGWNEQFF. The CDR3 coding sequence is TGTGCCAGCAGACTGGCTCAGTGGGGGTGGAATGAGCAGTTCTTC.

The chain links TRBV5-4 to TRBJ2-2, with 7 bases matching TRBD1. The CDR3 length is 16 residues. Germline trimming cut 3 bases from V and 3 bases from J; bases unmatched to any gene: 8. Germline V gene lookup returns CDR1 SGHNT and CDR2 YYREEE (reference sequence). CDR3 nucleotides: TGTGCCAGCAGCTCCCGCGAGGGGGCGCACACCGGGGAGCTGTTTTTT. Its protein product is CASSSREGAHTGELFF.

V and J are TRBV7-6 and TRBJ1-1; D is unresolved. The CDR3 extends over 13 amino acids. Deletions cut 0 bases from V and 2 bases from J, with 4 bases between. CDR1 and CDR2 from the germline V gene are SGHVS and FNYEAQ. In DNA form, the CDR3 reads TGTGCCAGCAGCTTAGCGCGTAACACTGAAGCTTTCTTT. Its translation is CASSLARNTEAFF.

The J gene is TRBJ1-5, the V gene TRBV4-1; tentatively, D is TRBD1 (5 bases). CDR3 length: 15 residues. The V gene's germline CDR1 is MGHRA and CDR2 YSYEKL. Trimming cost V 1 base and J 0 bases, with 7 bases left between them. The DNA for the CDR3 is TGCGCCAGCAGCCAAGGGGACCATAGCAATCAGCCCCAGCATTTT. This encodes CASSQGDHSNQPQHF.

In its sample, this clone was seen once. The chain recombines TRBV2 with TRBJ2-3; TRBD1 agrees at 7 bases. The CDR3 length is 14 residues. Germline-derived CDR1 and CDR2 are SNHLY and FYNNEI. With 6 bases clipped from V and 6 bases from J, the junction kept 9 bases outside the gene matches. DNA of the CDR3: TGTGCCAGCAGAGACAGGGTGGGGTTGGATACGCAGTATTTT. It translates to CASRDRVGLDTQYF. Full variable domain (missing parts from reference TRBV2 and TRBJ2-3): EPEVTQTPSHQVTQMGQEVILRCVPISNHLYFYWYRQILGQKVEFLVSFYNNEISEKSEIFDDQFSVERPDGSNFTLKIRSTKLEDSAMYFCASRDRVGLDTQYFGPGTRLTVL.

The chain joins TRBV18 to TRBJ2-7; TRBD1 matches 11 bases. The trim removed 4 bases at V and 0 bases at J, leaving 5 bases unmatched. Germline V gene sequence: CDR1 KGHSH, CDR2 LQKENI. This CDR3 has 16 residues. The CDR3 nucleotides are TGTGCCAGCTCACAAGGGACAGGGGGTTTCTCCTACGAGCAGTACTTC. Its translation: CASSQGTGGFSYEQYF.

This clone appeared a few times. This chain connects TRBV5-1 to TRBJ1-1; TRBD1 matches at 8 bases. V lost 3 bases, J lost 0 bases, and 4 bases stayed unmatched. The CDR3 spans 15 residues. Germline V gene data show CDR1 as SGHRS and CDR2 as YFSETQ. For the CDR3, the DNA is TGCGCCAGCAGCTCACAGGACAGGGTGAACACTGAAGCTTTCTTT. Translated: CASSSQDRVNTEAFF.

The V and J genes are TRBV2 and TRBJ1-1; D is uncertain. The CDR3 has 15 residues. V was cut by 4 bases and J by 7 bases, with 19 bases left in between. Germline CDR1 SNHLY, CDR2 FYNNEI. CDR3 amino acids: CASSVRSTVTVEAFF. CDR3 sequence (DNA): TGTGCCAGCAGTGTCAGGTCAACCGTTACCGTTGAAGCTTTCTTT.

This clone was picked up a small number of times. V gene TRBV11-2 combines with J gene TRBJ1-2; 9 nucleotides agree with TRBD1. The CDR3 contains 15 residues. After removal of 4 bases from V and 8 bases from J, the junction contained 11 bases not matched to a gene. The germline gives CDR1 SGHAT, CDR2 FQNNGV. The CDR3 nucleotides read TGTGCCAGCAGCTCAGGACAGGGGATACCATGGGGCTACACCTTC. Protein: CASSSGQGIPWGYTF. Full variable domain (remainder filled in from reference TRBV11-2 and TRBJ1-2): EAGVAQSPRYKIIEKRQSVAFWCNPISGHATLYWYQQILGQGPKLLIQFQNNGVVDDSQLPKDRFSAERLKGVDSTLKIQPAKLEDSAVYLCASSSGQGIPWGYTFGSGTRLTVV.

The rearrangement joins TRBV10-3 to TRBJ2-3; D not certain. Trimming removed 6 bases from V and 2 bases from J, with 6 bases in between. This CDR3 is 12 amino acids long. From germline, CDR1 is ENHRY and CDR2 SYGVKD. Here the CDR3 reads CAIRGDTDTQYF. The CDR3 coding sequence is TGTGCCATCAGAGGTGACACAGATACGCAGTATTTT.

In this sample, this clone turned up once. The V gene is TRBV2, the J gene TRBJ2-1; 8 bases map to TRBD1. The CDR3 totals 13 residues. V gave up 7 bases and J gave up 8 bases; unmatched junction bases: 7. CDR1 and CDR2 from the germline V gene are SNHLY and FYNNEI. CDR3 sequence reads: CASTHQGADEQFF. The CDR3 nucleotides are TGTGCCAGCACTCACCAGGGGGCGGATGAGCAGTTCTTC.

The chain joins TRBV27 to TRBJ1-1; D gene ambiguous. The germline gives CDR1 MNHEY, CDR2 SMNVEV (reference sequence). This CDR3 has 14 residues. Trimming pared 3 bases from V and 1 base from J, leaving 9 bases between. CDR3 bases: TGTGCCAGCAGTTTCTCGGGCCCGAACACTGAAGCTTTCTTT. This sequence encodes CASSFSGPNTEAFF.

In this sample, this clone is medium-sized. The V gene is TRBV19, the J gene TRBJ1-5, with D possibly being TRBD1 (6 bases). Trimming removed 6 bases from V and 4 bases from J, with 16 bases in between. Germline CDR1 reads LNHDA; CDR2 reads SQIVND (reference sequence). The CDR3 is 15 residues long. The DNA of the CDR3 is TGTGCCAGTAGAAAGGGCACAGGGCCAAATCAGCCCCAGCATTTT. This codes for CASRKGTGPNQPQHF.

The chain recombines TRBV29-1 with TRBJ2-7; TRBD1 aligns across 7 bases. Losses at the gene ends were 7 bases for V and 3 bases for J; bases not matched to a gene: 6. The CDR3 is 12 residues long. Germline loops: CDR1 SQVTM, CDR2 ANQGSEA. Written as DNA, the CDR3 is TGCAGCGCTGTGGGACAGTACTACGAGCAGTACTTC. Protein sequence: CSAVGQYYEQYF.

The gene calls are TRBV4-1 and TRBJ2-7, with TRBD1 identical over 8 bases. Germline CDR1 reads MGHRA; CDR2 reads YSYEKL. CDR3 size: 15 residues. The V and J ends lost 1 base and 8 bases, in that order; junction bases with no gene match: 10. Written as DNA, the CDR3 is TGCGCCAGCAGCCAAGGGACAGGGTCGGGGATACAGCAGTACTTC. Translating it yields CASSQGTGSGIQQYF.

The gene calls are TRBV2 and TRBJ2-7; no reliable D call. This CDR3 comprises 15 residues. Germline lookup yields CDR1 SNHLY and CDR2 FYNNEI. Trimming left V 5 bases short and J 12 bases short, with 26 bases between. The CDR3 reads CASSFSPDSPKPGYF. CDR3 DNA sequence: TGTGCCAGCAGTTTCTCCCCCGATAGCCCTAAACCGGGGTACTTC.

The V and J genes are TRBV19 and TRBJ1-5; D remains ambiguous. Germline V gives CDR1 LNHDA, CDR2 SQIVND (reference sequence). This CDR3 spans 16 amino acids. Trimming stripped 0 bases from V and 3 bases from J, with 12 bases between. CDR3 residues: CASSIDRTGYNQPQHF. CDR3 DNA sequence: TGTGCCAGTAGTATAGATCGAACTGGTTACAATCAGCCCCAGCATTTT.

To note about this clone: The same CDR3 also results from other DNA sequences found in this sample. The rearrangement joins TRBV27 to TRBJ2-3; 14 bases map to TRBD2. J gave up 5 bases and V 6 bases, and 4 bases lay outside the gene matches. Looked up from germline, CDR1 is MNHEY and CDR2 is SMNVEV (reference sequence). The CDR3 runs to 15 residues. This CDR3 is CASSLGTSGGDTQYF. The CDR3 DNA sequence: TGTGCCAGCAGCTTAGGGACTAGCGGGGGAGATACGCAGTATTTT.

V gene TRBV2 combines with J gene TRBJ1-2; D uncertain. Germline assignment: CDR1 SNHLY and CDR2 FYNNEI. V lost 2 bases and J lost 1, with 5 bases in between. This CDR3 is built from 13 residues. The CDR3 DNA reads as TGTGCCAGCAGTGAAACTATTAACTATGGCTACACCTTC. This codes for CASSETINYGYTF.

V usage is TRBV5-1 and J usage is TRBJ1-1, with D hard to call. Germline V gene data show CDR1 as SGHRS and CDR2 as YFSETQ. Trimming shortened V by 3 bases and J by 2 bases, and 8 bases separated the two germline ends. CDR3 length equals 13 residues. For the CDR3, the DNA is TGCGCCAGCAGCTCGTGGGGTAACACTGAAGCTTTCTTT. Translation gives CASSSWGNTEAFF.

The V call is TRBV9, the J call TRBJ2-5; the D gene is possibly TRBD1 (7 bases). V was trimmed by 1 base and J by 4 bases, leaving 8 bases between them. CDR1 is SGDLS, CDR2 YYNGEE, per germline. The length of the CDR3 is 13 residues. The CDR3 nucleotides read TGTGCCAGCAGCGTACAGGGGGGAGAGACCCAGTACTTC. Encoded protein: CASSVQGGETQYF. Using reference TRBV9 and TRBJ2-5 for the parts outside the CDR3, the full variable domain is DSGVTQTPKHLITATGQRVTLRCSPRSGDLSVYWYQQSLDQGLQFLIQYYNGEERAKGNILERFSAQQFPDLHSELNLSSLELGDSALYFCASSVQGGETQYFGPGTRLLVL.

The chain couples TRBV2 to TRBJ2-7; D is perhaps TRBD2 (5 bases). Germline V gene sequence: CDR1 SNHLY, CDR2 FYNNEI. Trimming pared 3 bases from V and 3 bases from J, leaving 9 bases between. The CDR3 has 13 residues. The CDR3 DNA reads TGTGCCAGCAGTGATGACTACAACTACGAGCAGTACTTC. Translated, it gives CASSDDYNYEQYF.

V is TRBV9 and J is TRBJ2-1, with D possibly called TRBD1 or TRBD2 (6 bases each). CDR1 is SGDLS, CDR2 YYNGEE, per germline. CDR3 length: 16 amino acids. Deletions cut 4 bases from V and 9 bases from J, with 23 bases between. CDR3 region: CASSTRDLLRGAEQFF. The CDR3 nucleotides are TGTGCCAGCAGCACGCGGGACCTCCTTAGGGGGGCTGAGCAGTTCTTC.